This T cell receptor (beta chain) was sequenced during a study of T cell responses to AZD1222 COVID-19 vaccine. Second-dose intervals near 4 or 12 weeks were combined. The data were produced by immunoSEQ multiplex PCR, yet TCRdb's version contains in-frame clones alone and is incomplete. In the table there are around 150,000 clones, 75% to 95% of which are singletons. The CDR3 runs to 11 residues. With 5 bases removed from V and 8 bases from J, the gap between germline ends came to 12 bases. CDR1 is DFQATT, CDR2 SNEGSKA, per germline (reference sequence). The J gene is TRBJ1-2, the V gene TRBV20-1, with unresolved D. The TCR originated in an adult who received the AZD1222 COVID-19 vaccine. Sequencing was performed on peripheral blood, taken 28 days after the second AZD1222 dose. The CDR3 loop reads CSALGGLGYTF. CDR3 in DNA: TGCAGTGCTCTAGGCGGGTTGGGCTACACCTTC.